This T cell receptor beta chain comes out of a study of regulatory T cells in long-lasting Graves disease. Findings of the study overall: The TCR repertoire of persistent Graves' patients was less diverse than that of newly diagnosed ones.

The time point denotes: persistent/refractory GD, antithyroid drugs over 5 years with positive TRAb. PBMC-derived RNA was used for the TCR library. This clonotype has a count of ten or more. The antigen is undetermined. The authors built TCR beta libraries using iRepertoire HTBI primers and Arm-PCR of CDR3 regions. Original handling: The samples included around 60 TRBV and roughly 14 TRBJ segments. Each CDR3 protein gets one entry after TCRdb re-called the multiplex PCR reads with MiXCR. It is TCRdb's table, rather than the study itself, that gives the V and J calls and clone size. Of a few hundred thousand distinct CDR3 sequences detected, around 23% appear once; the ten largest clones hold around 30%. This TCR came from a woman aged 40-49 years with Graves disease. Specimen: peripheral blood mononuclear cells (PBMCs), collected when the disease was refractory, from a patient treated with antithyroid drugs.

CDR3 loop: CASDSLLNTEAFF. DNA of the CDR3: TGTGCCAGCGATTCTTTGTTGAACACTGAAGCTTTCTTT. The chain is built from TRBV28 and TRBJ1-1; D gene uncertain. The germline V gene has CDR1 MDHEN and CDR2 SYDVKM. This CDR3 spans 13 amino acids. Between the trimmed V and J ends, which lost 8 bases and 0 bases, there was a span of 10 bases.